These T cell receptor beta chains were read from a single sample in a study of molecular identifiers for immune sequencing clone quantification. Via MiXCR, TCRdb re-called the PCR reads, giving one row per CDR3 protein. The table shows fewer than 25,000 distinct CDR3 sequences, with more than 15% occurring only once. Source material: naive CD8+ T cells from blood, with Jurkat cell RNA spiked in. These receptors were collected from a human donor in good health. Some libraries in this study had Jurkat cell RNA spiked in. Both conserved end residues are part of each CDR3. D genes are given only for firm matches.

NA	TRBV27	TRBJ2-7	CASRPSGPAFGQYF
NA	TRBV7-9	TRBJ2-7	CASSSGDIYSYEQYF
NA	TRBV6-5	TRBJ2-2	CASSYGVGTGELFF
TRBD1	TRBV29-1	TRBJ1-1	CSVVGQENTEAFF
NA	TRBV7-9	TRBJ2-7	CASSLVASPNEQYF
TRBD2	TRBV29-1	TRBJ2-7	CSVGLAGDYEQYF
NA	TRBV28	TRBJ1-1	CASSLGNTEAFF
NA	TRBV7-2	TRBJ2-1	CASSLGPGEFLGEQFF
TRBD1	TRBV7-6	TRBJ1-5	CASSLVVDLGQGRTQHF
NA	TRBV13	TRBJ2-2	CASSLNYPLNTGELFF
TRBD2	TRBV7-9	TRBJ2-3	CASSSTGGESTDTQYF
NA	TRBV29-1	TRBJ2-7	CSAETGAYEQYF
NA	TRBV29-1	TRBJ1-1	CSVWEQNTEAFF
TRBD1	TRBV30	TRBJ1-5	CAWKDRGYSNQPQHF
NA	TRBV5-6	TRBJ2-3	CASSLDMGGRTDTQYF
NA	TRBV6-2/TRBV6-3	TRBJ1-5	CASNPLSNQPQHF
TRBD2	TRBV12-3/TRBV12-4	TRBJ2-3	CASSLEAGGDTQYF
TRBD2	TRBV4-2	TRBJ2-3	CASSQVVGLAGDRPSTDTQYF
TRBD2	TRBV3-1	TRBJ2-3	CASRKSSGRGTDTQYF
NA	TRBV11-2	TRBJ1-6	CASSYGSGPLHF
TRBD2	TRBV12-3/TRBV12-4	TRBJ2-7	CASRRGLAAAYEQYF
NA	TRBV4-1	TRBJ2-1	CASSLVQGSYNEQFF
NA	TRBV12-3/TRBV12-4	TRBJ2-7	CASSSEGAGIYEQYF
NA	TRBV5-6	TRBJ1-1	CASSLWTSYTEAFF
TRBD1	TRBV9	TRBJ2-3	CASSSNPGQGVPTDTQYF
TRBD1	TRBV29-1	TRBJ2-3	CSVDGTGKVIGTQYF
NA	TRBV4-1	TRBJ1-1	CASSPGTDEAFF
NA	TRBV29-1	TRBJ2-2	CSYRPDPGTGELFF
NA	TRBV7-6	TRBJ2-7	CASSTDSTSSYEQYF
NA	TRBV6-6	TRBJ1-4	CASTHGGNLFF
TRBD1	TRBV25-1	TRBJ2-7	CASSKTGKHEQYF
TRBD2	TRBV28	TRBJ2-3	CASSLLEGLAGPTDTQYF
NA	TRBV20-1	TRBJ2-3	CSAPSREGLPFDTQYF
NA	TRBV14	TRBJ2-2	CASSQDSVRSTGELFF
NA	TRBV12-3/TRBV12-4	TRBJ1-5	CASSFLGSNQPQHF
NA	TRBV7-2	TRBJ2-1	CASSSNWEWQFF
NA	TRBV5-1	TRBJ2-7	CASSWSLGASSYEQYF
NA	TRBV19	TRBJ2-3	CASRADTDTQCF
TRBD2	TRBV18	TRBJ2-7	CASSDLLAGSSYEQYF
TRBD2	TRBV6-6	TRBJ2-3	CASTPPAREGGTDTQYF
NA	TRBV6-5	TRBJ2-7	CASSYSGVTPGTYEQYF
TRBD2	TRBV29-1	TRBJ2-5	CSVEGTSSGETQYF
TRBD1	TRBV6-5	TRBJ1-1	CASSYSNRGLSSNTEAFF
NA	TRBV27	TRBJ1-6	CASSLYQSKKNSPLHF
TRBD1	TRBV23-1	TRBJ2-2	CASIHTGTGVVCTGELFF
TRBD1	TRBV28	TRBJ2-3	CASSRDRLTDTQYF
TRBD1	TRBV27	TRBJ1-2	CASSLLGQGVYGYTF
NA	TRBV7-9	TRBJ2-2	CASRTDTGELFF
TRBD1	TRBV4-3	TRBJ1-3	CASSRGTGSGTIYF
NA	TRBV20-1	TRBJ2-1	CSAPSIDISSYNEQFF
NA	TRBV28	TRBJ1-5	CASSLFKGNQPQHF
TRBD2	TRBV30	TRBJ2-1	CAWIGGADEQFF
TRBD1	TRBV29-1	TRBJ1-3	CSGQGAGSGNTIYF